This T cell receptor beta chain was identified in a study of OX40 agonist ivuxolimab in advanced cancers. Study-wide background: Patients achieving partial responses numbered three: one hepatocellular carcinoma case and two cutaneous melanoma cases. General study results and limits: Clonal expansion by week 6 occurred in CD4+ and CD8+ blood T cells (at 0.1 to 3.0 mg/kg).

The repertoire was sequenced with immunoSEQ multiplex PCR; TCRdb's copy has only in-frame clones and lacks some. The data show tens of thousands of clones, 74% seen once. On this clone itself: The antigen remains unidentified.

This CDR3 is 15 amino acids long. V dropped 4 bases and J dropped 1 base, with 10 bases sitting between them. The V gene's germline CDR1 is MNHNS and CDR2 SASEGT. This TCR came from an adult with an advanced solid tumor such as melanoma, head and neck, liver or kidney cancer. This sequence joins TRBV6-1 and TRBJ2-2, with D perhaps TRBD2 (6 bases). The sample here was CD4+ or CD8+ T cells sorted from blood, taken in a trial of the OX40 agonist ivuxolimab. DNA of the CDR3: TGTGCCAGCAGTGTCATGGAGGGGAACACCGGGGAGCTGTTTTTT. Amino acids: CASSVMEGNTGELFF.